Presented here are 26 T cell receptor beta chains from one specimen sequenced in a study of shared clonotypes between healthy human individuals. Assay: immunoSEQ multiplex PCR; the TCRdb copy retains only in-frame clones and omits some. The sample comprises some 2,000,000 clones, around 95% of which are singletons, and 0.13% rests with the top ten. The sequenced material came from naive CD4+ T cells sorted from blood. Stated subset: CD45RA+ positively selected. These TCRs come from a man between 18 and 29 years old in good health.

The rearrangement links TRBV6-5 to TRBJ2-7; tentatively, D is TRBD1 (6 bases). Germline assignment: CDR1 MNHEY and CDR2 SVGAGI. V was clipped by 4 bases and J by 3 bases, with 19 bases between them. CDR3 length equals 16 residues. The CDR3 nucleotides read TGTGCCAGCAGTTCTAGCCGCACAGGGTGGATCTACGAGCAGTACTTC. Amino acids: CASSSSRTGWIYEQYF.

The chain combines TRBV2 with TRBJ2-2, with TRBD2 identical over 8 bases. The trim removed 5 bases at V and 4 bases at J, leaving 6 bases unmatched. Germline V gene data show CDR1 as SNHLY and CDR2 as FYNNEI. The CDR3 runs to 15 residues. The CDR3 spells CASSKLAEATGELFF. The CDR3 DNA follows: TGTGCCAGCAGTAAACTAGCGGAAGCCACCGGGGAGCTGTTTTTT.

Remarks on this clone: Within the sample, other DNA sequences also encode this same CDR3. The V call is TRBV2, the J call TRBJ1-1, with D unclear. V was trimmed by 5 bases and J by 1 base, leaving 8 bases between them. The CDR3 contains 13 residues. Germline loops: CDR1 SNHLY, CDR2 FYNNEI. CDR3: CASSLGGNTEAFF. CDR3 coding DNA: TGTGCCAGCAGTCTAGGCGGGAACACTGAAGCTTTCTTT.

This clone has only a few counts. This sample also contains other DNA sequences that code for the same CDR3. The CDR3 is CASSLVAGELFF. CDR3 sequence (DNA): TGTGCCAGCAGCTTGGTGGCCGGGGAGCTGTTTTTT. The chain has TRBV5-4 and TRBJ2-2, with D unclear. V was trimmed by 0 bases and J by 6 bases, leaving 3 bases between them. Germline lookup yields CDR1 SGHNT and CDR2 YYREEE (reference sequence). The CDR3 runs 12 residues.

V usage is TRBV4-1 and J usage is TRBJ1-1; D is possibly TRBD1 (5 bases). Trimming removed 4 bases from V and 4 bases from J, with 19 bases in between. The germline V gene encodes CDR1 MGHRA and CDR2 YSYEKL. The CDR3 loop spans 16 amino acids. DNA for the CDR3: TGCGCCAGCAGCCGAGGTTCGCAGGGAGGATCCACTGAAGCTTTCTTT. Its translation is CASSRGSQGGSTEAFF.

A note on this clone: Other DNA sequences in this sample translate to the same CDR3. In DNA, the CDR3 is TGTGCCATCAGGCTTGGCAGCACAGATACGCAGTATTTT. Translating it yields CAIRLGSTDTQYF. The rearrangement links TRBV10-3 to TRBJ2-3; D is undetermined. The CDR3 contains 13 residues. The V and J ends lost 6 bases and 0 bases respectively, with 7 bases between them. Germline-derived CDR1 and CDR2 are ENHRY and SYGVKD.

The chain joins TRBV28 to TRBJ1-1; perhaps TRBD1 as D (5 bases). Germline V gene lookup returns CDR1 MDHEN and CDR2 SYDVKM. The V end was cut by 3 bases, the J end by 4 bases, with 12 bases between. This CDR3 region has 14 residues. CDR3 coding DNA: TGTGCCAGCAGTTTGCGGTGGGGCGGCACTGAAGCTTTCTTT. It specifies CASSLRWGGTEAFF.

This clone is a singleton in its sample. The rearrangement links TRBV18 to TRBJ2-5, with TRBD1 as a possible D gene (6 bases). The CDR3 length is 15 residues. Germline V gene sequence: CDR1 KGHSH, CDR2 LQKENI. V was shortened by 3 bases and J by 0 bases, with 11 bases between the two germline ends. CDR3 loop: CASSPRTAYQETQYF. Here the CDR3 DNA reads TGTGCCAGCTCACCCAGGACAGCCTACCAAGAGACCCAGTACTTC.

The V and J genes are TRBV10-3 and TRBJ2-3, with TRBD1 matching over 11 bases. The CDR3 is 15 residues long. The V segment lost 0 bases and the J segment 4 bases; nucleotides outside the gene matches: 0. CDR1 is ENHRY and CDR2 is SYGVKD in the germline V gene. Written as DNA, the CDR3 is TGTGCCATCAGTGAGTCGGGACAGGGGGCAGATACGCAGTATTTT. Its translation is CAISESGQGADTQYF.

To note about this clone: The same CDR3 is also encoded by other DNA sequences in this sample. The chain couples TRBV30 to TRBJ2-1, with D perhaps given as TRBD1 or TRBD2 (6 bases each). CDR1 and CDR2 from the germline V gene are GTSNPN and SVGIG (reference sequence). The CDR3 is 12 residues long. V lost 4 bases and J lost 7, with 11 bases in between. The CDR3 nucleotides read TGTGCCTGGACCCGAGGGGGGAATGAGCAGTTCTTC. Protein sequence: CAWTRGGNEQFF.

The chain recombines TRBV5-6 with TRBJ2-1; 11 nucleotides agree with TRBD2. This CDR3 has 19 amino acids. Germline trimming cut 1 base from V and 0 bases from J; bases unmatched to any gene: 9. Per the germline V gene, CDR1 is SGHDT and CDR2 is YYEEEE. For the CDR3, the DNA is TGTGCCAGCAGCTTGCGGGTAGCGGGAGGGCCGAGCTCCTACAATGAGCAGTTCTTC. Amino acid sequence: CASSLRVAGGPSSYNEQFF.

The chain has TRBV18 and TRBJ2-7; no definite D call. The length of the CDR3 is 16 residues. The V and J ends lost 2 bases and 0 bases respectively, with 14 bases between them. Germline CDR1 reads KGHSH; CDR2 reads LQKENI. This CDR3 is CASSPSWAGVSYEQYF. The CDR3 DNA sequence: TGTGCCAGCTCACCATCATGGGCAGGCGTCTCCTACGAGCAGTACTTC.

In DNA form, the CDR3 reads TGTGCCAGCCGACAGGGGGCAGATTTGGGTAACAATGAGCAGTTCTTC. Translation: CASRQGADLGNNEQFF. The chain is built from TRBV28 and TRBJ2-1, with TRBD1 matching over 10 bases. The V gene's germline CDR1 is MDHEN and CDR2 SYDVKM. The J segment lost 5 bases and the V segment lost 8 bases, leaving 12 bases of the junction unmatched. The CDR3 consists of 16 residues. The full variable domain, rest sourced from reference TRBV28 and TRBJ2-1, is DVKVTQSSRYLVKRTGEKVFLECVQDMDHENMFWYRQDPGLGLRLIYFSYDVKMKEKGDIPEGYSVSREKKERFSLILESASTNQTSMYLCASRQGADLGNNEQFFGPGTRLTVL.

CDR3 nucleotide sequence: TGTGCCAGTAGTATCGGCCAGAGGACGGCTAATTCACCCCTCCACTTT. Translating it yields CASSIGQRTANSPLHF. The rearrangement uses TRBV19 and TRBJ1-6; D not certain. V was shortened by 3 bases and J by 6 bases, with 15 bases between the two germline ends. CDR1 and CDR2 from the germline V gene are LNHDA and SQIVND (reference sequence). The CDR3 is 16 residues long.

The chain couples TRBV6-5 to TRBJ1-6, with D perhaps TRBD1 (6 bases). CDR1 and CDR2 (germline): MNHEY, SVGAGI. The CDR3 covers 15 residues. V lost 0 bases and J lost 8, with 11 bases in between. The CDR3 DNA sequence: TGTGCCAGCAGTTACTCTCAGGGGATCGATTCACCCCTCCACTTT. Its translation is CASSYSQGIDSPLHF.

The rearrangement links TRBV7-2 to TRBJ1-3; 7 positions agree with TRBD1. This CDR3 has 16 residues. Trimming cost V 5 bases and J 3 bases; bases outside gene matches: 10. Germline assignment: CDR1 SGHTA and CDR2 FQGNSA. CDR3 in DNA: TGTGCCAGCAGCCTGACAGGACAGGAAGGTGGAAACACCATATATTTT. It yields the protein CASSLTGQEGGNTIYF.

The rearrangement links TRBV7-9 to TRBJ2-7; TRBD1 might be the D (6 bases). This CDR3 is 15 amino acids long. Trimming stripped 5 bases from V and 2 bases from J, with 16 bases between. Germline CDR1 SEHNR, CDR2 FQNEAQ (reference sequence). The CDR3 spells CASSRETGSTYEQYF. CDR3 DNA sequence: TGTGCCAGCAGCCGTGAGACAGGATCCACCTACGAGCAGTACTTC.

V usage is TRBV30 and J usage is TRBJ1-3; no definite D call. The ends were cut back, 3 bases at V and 0 bases at J, with 6 bases in the middle. The CDR3 consists of 13 residues. CDR1 is GTSNPN and CDR2 is SVGIG in the germline V gene (reference sequence). The chain's CDR3 is CAWSRNSGNTIYF. In nucleotides, the CDR3 is TGTGCCTGGAGCAGGAACTCTGGAAACACCATATATTTT.

The chain has TRBV4-1 and TRBJ2-7, with D tentatively TRBD1 (5 bases). There are 16 residues in the CDR3. V lost 0 bases, J lost 0 bases, and 12 bases lay in between. From germline, CDR1 is MGHRA and CDR2 YSYEKL. CDR3 bases: TGCGCCAGCAGCCAAGACGCGAGCAGGGTCTCCTACGAGCAGTACTTC. Amino acid sequence: CASSQDASRVSYEQYF.

This sequence joins TRBV5-4 and TRBJ1-1; D call uncertain. The germline CDR1 and CDR2 sequences are SGHNT and YYREEE (reference sequence). CDR3 length equals 15 residues. V was clipped by 0 bases and J by 1 base, with 10 bases between them. Here the CDR3 DNA reads TGTGCCAGCAGCTTGGCCCCAGATGGGAACACTGAAGCTTTCTTT. The encoded protein is CASSLAPDGNTEAFF. Full variable domain (missing parts from reference TRBV5-4 and TRBJ1-1): ETGVTQSPTHLIKTRGQQVTLRCSSQSGHNTVSWYQQALGQGPQFIFQYYREEENGRGNFPPRFSGLQFPNYSSELNVNALELDDSALYLCASSLAPDGNTEAFFGQGTRLTVV.

The table lists this clone with a count of one. This rearrangement joins TRBV12-5 to TRBJ1-2; D gene unclear. The V end lost 5 bases, the J end lost 7 bases, and 8 bases lay between the germline ends. Germline CDR1 reads LGHNT; CDR2 reads FRNRAP. The CDR3 is made up of 11 amino acids. CDR3 nucleotides: TGTGCTAGTGGTCCCGGGCCTGGCTACACCTTC. Translating gives CASGPGPGYTF.

V gene TRBV4-1 combines with J gene TRBJ1-4; D is perhaps TRBD1 (6 bases). This CDR3 has 14 amino acids. The germline V and J ends were trimmed by 3 bases and 4 bases, with 9 bases remaining between them. The germline CDR1 and CDR2 sequences are MGHRA and YSYEKL. The CDR3 reads CASSQGAGNEKLFF. DNA of the CDR3: TGCGCCAGCAGCCAGGGGGCCGGTAATGAAAAACTGTTTTTT.

This clone was seen only once. The chain has TRBV5-1 and TRBJ2-3, with 8 bases aligning to TRBD1. Germline V gives CDR1 SGHRS, CDR2 YFSETQ. J lost 2 bases, V lost 4 bases, and 6 bases had no gene match. The CDR3 runs to 15 residues. The CDR3 region has the DNA TGCGCCAGCAGCAGTGACAGGGGAGACACAGATACGCAGTATTTT. It translates to CASSSDRGDTDTQYF.

The CDR3 sequence is CASSSEGRGGNTIYF. Written as DNA, the CDR3 is TGTGCCAGCAGCTCCGAGGGCCGAGGTGGAAACACCATATATTTT. This chain joins TRBV7-9 and TRBJ1-3; D ambiguous. Germline V gene data show CDR1 as SEHNR and CDR2 as FQNEAQ (reference sequence). CDR3 length: 15 residues. Trimming cost V 4 bases and J 3 bases, with 13 bases left between them.

This chain links TRBV30 with TRBJ1-6; D possibly corresponds to TRBD1 (5 bases). Looked up from germline, CDR1 is GTSNPN and CDR2 is SVGIG (reference sequence). V was trimmed by 3 bases and J by 5 bases, leaving 8 bases between them. The CDR3 extends over 13 amino acids. The CDR3 protein is CAWRTVDNSPLHF. CDR3 nucleotide sequence: TGTGCCTGGAGGACAGTCGATAATTCACCCCTCCACTTT. Full variable domain (missing parts from reference TRBV30 and TRBJ1-6): SQTIHQWPATLVQPVGSPLSLECTVEGTSNPNLYWYRQAAGRGLQLLFYSVGIGQISSEVPQNLSASRPQDRQFILSSKKLLLSDSGFYLCAWRTVDNSPLHFGNGTRLTVT.

A remark on this clone: Additional DNA sequences in this sample encode the identical CDR3. This CDR3 reads CASSSSYGYTF. The CDR3 nucleotides are TGTGCCAGCAGTTCATCCTATGGCTACACCTTC. The chain couples TRBV28 to TRBJ1-2; no clear D. CDR1 is MDHEN and CDR2 is SYDVKM in the germline V gene. The CDR3 consists of 11 residues. Trimming took off 4 bases at V and 4 bases at J, with 4 bases between the two ends.